This TCR beta chain was identified in a study of cytomegalovirus exposure and HLA in healthy donors. A multiplex PCR was run with 60 Vbeta primers and 13 Jbeta primers. Some clones are missing from TCRdb's copy, which holds only in-frame ones; the method was immunoSEQ multiplex PCR. The table lists around 75,000 clones. The V gene's germline CDR1 is SGHTA and CDR2 FQGTGA. Between the trimmed V and J ends, which lost 4 bases and 6 bases, there was a span of 7 bases. CDR3 length: 12 amino acids. The sample taken for sequencing was PBMCs. The sequence derives from a woman aged 55-75 years in good health and CMV-seronegative. The V gene is TRBV7-3, the J gene TRBJ1-5; D gene ambiguous. The CDR3 DNA reads TGTGCCAGCAGCTCAGGTGGTCAGCCCCAGCATTTT. As protein: CASSSGGQPQHF.